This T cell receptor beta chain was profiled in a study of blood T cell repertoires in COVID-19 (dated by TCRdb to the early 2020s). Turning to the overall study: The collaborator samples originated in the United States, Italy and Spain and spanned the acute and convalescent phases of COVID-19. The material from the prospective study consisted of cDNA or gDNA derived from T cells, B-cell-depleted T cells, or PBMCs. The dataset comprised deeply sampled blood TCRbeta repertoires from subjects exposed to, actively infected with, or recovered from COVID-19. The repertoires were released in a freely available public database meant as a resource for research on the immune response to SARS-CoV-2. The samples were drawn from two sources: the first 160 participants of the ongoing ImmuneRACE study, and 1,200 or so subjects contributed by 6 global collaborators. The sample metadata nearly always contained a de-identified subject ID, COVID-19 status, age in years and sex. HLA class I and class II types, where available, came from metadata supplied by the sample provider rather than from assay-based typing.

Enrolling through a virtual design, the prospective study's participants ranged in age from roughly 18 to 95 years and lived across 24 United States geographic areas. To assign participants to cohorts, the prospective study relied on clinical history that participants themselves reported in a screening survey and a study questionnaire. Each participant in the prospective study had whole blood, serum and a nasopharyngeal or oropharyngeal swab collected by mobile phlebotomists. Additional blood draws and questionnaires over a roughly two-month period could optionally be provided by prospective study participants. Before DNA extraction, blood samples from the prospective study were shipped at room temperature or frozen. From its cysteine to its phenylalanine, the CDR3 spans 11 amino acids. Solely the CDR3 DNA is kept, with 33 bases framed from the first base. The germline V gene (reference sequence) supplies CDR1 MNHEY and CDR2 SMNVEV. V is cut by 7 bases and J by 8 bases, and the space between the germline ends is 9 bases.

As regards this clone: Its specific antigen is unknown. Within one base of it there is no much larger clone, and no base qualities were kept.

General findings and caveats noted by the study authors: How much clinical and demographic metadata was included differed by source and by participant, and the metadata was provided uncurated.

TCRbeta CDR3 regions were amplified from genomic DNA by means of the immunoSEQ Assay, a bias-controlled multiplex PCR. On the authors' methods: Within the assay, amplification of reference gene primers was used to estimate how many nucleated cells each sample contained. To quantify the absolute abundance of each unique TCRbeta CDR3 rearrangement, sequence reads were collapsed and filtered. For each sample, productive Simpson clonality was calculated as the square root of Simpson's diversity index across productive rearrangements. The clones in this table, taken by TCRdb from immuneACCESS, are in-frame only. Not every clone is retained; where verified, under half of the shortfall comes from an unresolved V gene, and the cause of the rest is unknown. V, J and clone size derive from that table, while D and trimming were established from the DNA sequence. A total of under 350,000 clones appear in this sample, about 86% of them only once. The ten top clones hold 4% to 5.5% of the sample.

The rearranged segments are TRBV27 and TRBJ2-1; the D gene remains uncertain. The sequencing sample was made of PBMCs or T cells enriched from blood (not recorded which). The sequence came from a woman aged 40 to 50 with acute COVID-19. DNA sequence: TGTGCCAGCACCGACCGGGATGAGCAGTTCTTC. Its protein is CASTDRDEQFF.